This T cell receptor (beta chain) was recorded in a study of blood T cell repertoires in COVID-19. TCRdb's copy holds only in-frame clones and misses some; the assay was immunoSEQ multiplex PCR. The data show 73,000 or so clones, with around 70% seen just once and more than 20% held by the top ten. Trimming shortened V by 7 bases and J by 5 bases, and 15 bases separated the two germline ends. Germline CDR1 is LNHNV and CDR2 is YYDKDF (reference sequence). The CDR3 spans 14 residues. This receptor was identified in a man in his sixties with acute or convalescent COVID-19. V and J are TRBV15 and TRBJ1-3; no firm D call. Sequencing was performed on peripheral blood. In DNA form, the CDR3 reads TGTGCCACCACCCCGGGATTTGGTCGAAACACCATATATTTT. It translates to CATTPGFGRNTIYF.